A selection of T cell receptor beta chains follows, all from one sample in a study of early T cells in non-severe SARS-CoV-2 infection. TCRdb reprocessed the 5' RACE reads with MiXCR, giving one entry per CDR3 protein. The sample yields more than 55,000 distinct CDR3 sequences, about 12% seen once. Sequencing was done on a sample of whole blood. The receptors stem from an adult who was a healthcare worker with PCR-confirmed SARS-CoV-2 infection or an uninfected control (not recorded which). CDR3s include the opening cysteine and the closing phenylalanine or tryptophan. The D gene is left open where the match is weak. A row's size may be missing; if present it is once, few, many or a size class.

D,J,V,size,CDR3,DNA
NA,TRBJ2-2,TRBV3-1,NA,CASSPGTDNTGELFF,TGTGCCAGCAGCCCCGGGACGGATAACACCGGGGAGCTGTTTTTT
NA,TRBJ1-1,TRBV4-1,few,CASSQDITGGRNTEAFF,TGCGCCAGCAGCCAAGATATAACAGGAGGACGGAACACTGAAGCTTTCTTT
NA,TRBJ1-2,TRBV7-9,many,CASSFLGANYGYTF,TGTGCCAGCAGCTTTTTGGGGGCTAACTATGGCTACACCTTC
NA,TRBJ2-5,TRBV2,NA,CASSPLGGETQYF,TGTGCCAGCAGCCCCCTGGGGGGAGAGACCCAGTACTTC
NA,TRBJ1-1,TRBV29-1,NA,CSVGGPEDLMNTEAFF,TGCAGCGTTGGGGGGCCCGAGGACCTCATGAACACTGAAGCTTTCTTT
NA,TRBJ2-7,TRBV19,many,CASSIGYEQYF,TGTGCCAGTAGTATCGGTTACGAGCAGTACTTC
NA,TRBJ2-5,TRBV3-1,NA,CASSQDGARTQYF,TGTGCCAGCAGCCAAGATGGGGCCCGAACCCAGTACTTC
NA,TRBJ1-2,TRBV10-3,few,CAIRPMGGLYGYTF,TGTGCCATCAGACCCATGGGGGGGCTTTATGGCTACACCTTC
NA,TRBJ2-1,TRBV24-1,NA,CATSDRTTRVVDEQFF,TGTGCCACCAGTGATCGCACCACCAGGGTTGTCGATGAGCAGTTCTTC
NA,TRBJ1-1,TRBV20-1,many,CSASPTGRRNTEAFF,TGCAGTGCTAGTCCGACAGGCCGCAGGAACACTGAAGCTTTCTTT
NA,TRBJ2-5,TRBV7-2,many,CASSRRRKETQYF,TGTGCCAGCAGCCGACGACGGAAAGAGACCCAGTACTTC
NA,TRBJ1-6,TRBV7-8,NA,CASSSRASNSPLHF,TGTGCCAGCAGCTCGCGGGCCTCAAATTCACCCCTCCACTTT
NA,TRBJ1-2,TRBV20-1,many,CSAEASGFYGYTF,TGCAGTGCGGAGGCTTCCGGTTTCTATGGCTACACCTTC
NA,TRBJ2-1,TRBV7-3,few,CASSLPGRPLFF,TGTGCCAGCAGCTTACCGGGGCGTCCCTTGTTCTTC
NA,TRBJ1-5,TRBV7-8,few,CASSLLRLRNYQPQHF,TGTGCCAGCAGCTTACTACGGCTGAGGAATTACCAGCCCCAGCATTTT
TRBD1,TRBJ1-4,TRBV10-2,NA,CASSAQQGRREKLFF,TGCGCCAGCAGTGCCCAACAGGGGCGACGTGAAAAACTGTTTTTT
TRBD2,TRBJ2-5,TRBV10-1,NA,CASSDTGTRGQETQYF,TGCGCCAGCAGTGATACCGGGACTAGGGGCCAAGAGACCCAGTACTTC
TRBD1,TRBJ2-7,TRBV19,few,CASSTPGQYYEQYF,TGTGCCAGTAGTACCCCGGGACAGTACTACGAGCAGTACTTC
NA,TRBJ1-6,TRBV2,few,CASSETGVGSPLHF,TGTGCCAGCAGCGAGACAGGAGTTGGGTCACCCCTCCACTTT
TRBD1,TRBJ2-3,TRBV11-2,many,CASSLDNRGQDTQYF,TGTGCCAGCAGCTTAGACAACAGGGGCCAAGATACGCAGTATTTT
NA,TRBJ1-5,TRBV7-2,few,CASSLDSLGQPQHF,TGTGCCAGCAGCTTAGATAGCCTGGGTCAGCCCCAGCATTTT
NA,TRBJ1-1,TRBV6-1,many,CASRMRWANTEAFF,TGTGCCAGCAGGATGAGGTGGGCGAACACTGAAGCTTTCTTT
NA,TRBJ1-4,TRBV6-5,NA,CASSPGWGEKLFF,TGTGCCAGCAGCCCAGGGTGGGGAGAAAAACTGTTTTTT
NA,TRBJ2-7,TRBV7-9,many,CASSLVVYEQYF,TGTGCCAGCAGCTTAGTGGTCTACGAGCAGTACTTC
TRBD1,TRBJ1-1,TRBV5-5,many,CASSLGTGDTEAFF,TGTGCCAGCAGCTTGGGGACAGGGGACACTGAAGCTTTCTTT
NA,TRBJ1-1,TRBV11-2,many,CASSTPRGANTEAFF,TGTGCCAGCAGCACCCCCCGAGGGGCGAACACTGAAGCTTTCTTT
NA,TRBJ2-1,TRBV25-1,many,CASSEGAPYNEQFF,TGTGCCAGCAGTGAGGGAGCCCCCTACAATGAGCAGTTCTTC
NA,TRBJ1-2,TRBV29-1,medium-sized,CSVVTTGQDGYTF,TGCAGCGTTGTGACGACGGGGCAGGATGGCTACACCTTC
NA,TRBJ2-7,TRBV4-2,many,CASSPESSYEQYF,TGTGCCAGCAGCCCCGAGAGTTCCTACGAGCAGTACTTC
TRBD1,TRBJ2-2,TRBV10-1,few,CASSDDREKLNTGELFF,TGCGCCAGCAGTGACGACAGGGAGAAATTGAACACCGGGGAGCTGTTTTTT
NA,TRBJ2-7,TRBV6-1,many,CASGKLSYEQYF,TGTGCCAGCGGGAAACTCTCCTACGAGCAGTACTTC
NA,TRBJ1-6,TRBV10-3,NA,CAISEWNSPLHF,TGTGCCATCAGTGAGTGGAATTCACCCCTCCACTTT
NA,TRBJ1-2,TRBV18,few,CASSPRPLYGYTF,TGTGCCAGCTCACCCCGGCCACTATATGGCTACACCTTC
NA,TRBJ1-1,TRBV9,few,CASSGTPNTEAFF,TGTGCCAGCAGCGGGACACCGAACACTGAAGCTTTCTTT